The 8 T cell receptor beta chains below come from one sample, sequenced in a study of cytomegalovirus exposure and HLA in healthy donors (dated by TCRdb to 2016 to 2017). Libraries came from the immunoSEQ multiplex PCR assay. For the multiplex PCR, a mixture combining 60 forward primers for TCR Vbeta segments and 13 reverse primers for TCR Jbeta segments was used. Here the immuneACCESS table is served through TCRdb, limited to in-frame sequences with V and J called. Missing clones are a known gap in these copies; in checked studies unresolved V genes cover under half, and the rest lacks a known reason. The sample data list around 100,000 clones, and roughly 79% of these were observed just once. The ten largest account for 5% to 6.5% of the sample. Sequenced material: PBMCs. Receptors were obtained from a man in his sixties in good health and CMV-seropositive.

The chain carries TRBV7-9 and TRBJ1-2, with 12 bases identical to TRBD1. CDR1 and CDR2 from the germline V gene are SEHNR and FQNEAQ (reference sequence). Trimming removed 2 bases from V and 5 bases from J; junction bases left unmatched: 3. The CDR3 is 15 residues long. The CDR3 spells CASSLKGQGAYGYTF. CDR3 in DNA: TGTGCCAGCAGCTTAAAGGGACAGGGGGCGTATGGCTACACCTTC.

The gene calls are TRBV19 and TRBJ2-7; 9 nucleotides line up with TRBD2. The CDR3 has 19 amino acids. V shed 5 bases, J shed 2 bases, and the junction held 19 bases outside the gene matches. The germline CDR1 and CDR2 sequences are LNHDA and SQIVND (reference sequence). The CDR3: CASSPNPFSASGKAYEQYF. The CDR3 nucleotides read TGTGCCAGTAGTCCTAACCCTTTCTCGGCTAGCGGGAAAGCCTACGAGCAGTACTTC.

This clone was observed a few times. The chain uses TRBV6-5 and TRBJ1-2; TRBD1 might be the D (6 bases). V was clipped by 5 bases and J by 4 bases, with 11 bases between them. The CDR3 covers 13 residues. Germline V gene data show CDR1 as MNHEY and CDR2 as SVGAGI. The CDR3 DNA reads TGTGCCAGCAGTCAGGGGAATGCCTATGGCTACACCTTC. It is translated as CASSQGNAYGYTF.

The J gene is TRBJ2-7, the V gene TRBV2; D not certain. V was pared by 1 base and J by 1 base, with 8 bases between. The CDR3 has 14 amino acids. Germline CDR1 reads SNHLY; CDR2 reads FYNNEI. DNA for the CDR3: TGTGCCAGCAGTGAAGGCGGCAGTTCCTACGAGCAGTACTTC. The encoded protein is CASSEGGSSYEQYF.

Comments on this clone: Other DNA sequences in this sample translate to the same CDR3. V and J are TRBV9 and TRBJ2-7; TRBD1 matches 9 bases. The germline gives CDR1 SGDLS, CDR2 YYNGEE. J lost 4 bases, V lost 4 bases, and 6 bases had no gene match. The CDR3 contains 14 residues. CDR3 protein: CASSPGQGAYEQYF. CDR3 coding DNA: TGTGCCAGCAGCCCGGGACAGGGCGCTTACGAGCAGTACTTC.

This clone was counted a few times. V and J are TRBV6-1 and TRBJ2-1; tentative D call: TRBD2 (5 bases). Trimming cost V 8 bases and J 6 bases, with 17 bases left between them. The CDR3 is made up of 14 amino acids. The germline V gene has CDR1 MNHNS and CDR2 SASEGT. The CDR3: CASLRRGSGNEQFF. CDR3 coding DNA: TGTGCCAGCTTGAGAAGAGGGAGTGGCAATGAGCAGTTCTTC.

The chain is built from TRBV30 and TRBJ2-1; 7 positions match TRBD2. The CDR3 length is 16 residues. V shed 0 bases and J 2 bases; nucleotides not matched to a gene: 7. Germline V gives CDR1 GTSNPN, CDR2 SVGIG (reference sequence). Here the CDR3 DNA reads TGTGCCTGGAGTGTAGGTGGACGGGGGGCCTACAATGAGCAGTTCTTC. Translated: CAWSVGGRGAYNEQFF.

This rearrangement joins TRBV5-4 to TRBJ1-1, with 7 bases aligning to TRBD1. From germline, CDR1 is SGHNT and CDR2 YYREEE (reference sequence). The CDR3 runs 15 residues. V shed 0 bases and J 3 bases; nucleotides not matched to a gene: 5. The CDR3 coding sequence is TGTGCCAGCAGCTTGGCCTTCACAGGGGACACTGAAGCTTTCTTT. It codes for CASSLAFTGDTEAFF.